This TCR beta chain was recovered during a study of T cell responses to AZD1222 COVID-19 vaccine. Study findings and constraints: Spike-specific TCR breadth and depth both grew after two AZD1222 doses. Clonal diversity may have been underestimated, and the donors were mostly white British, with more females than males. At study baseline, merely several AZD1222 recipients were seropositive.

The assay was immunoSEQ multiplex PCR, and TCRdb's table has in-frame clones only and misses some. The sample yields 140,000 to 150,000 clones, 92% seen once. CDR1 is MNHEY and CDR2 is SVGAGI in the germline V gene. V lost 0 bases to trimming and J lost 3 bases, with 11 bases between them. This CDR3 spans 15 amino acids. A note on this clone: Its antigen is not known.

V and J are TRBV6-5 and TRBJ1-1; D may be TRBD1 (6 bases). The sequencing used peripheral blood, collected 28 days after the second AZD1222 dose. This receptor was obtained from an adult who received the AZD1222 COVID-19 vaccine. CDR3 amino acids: CASSYSWGPHTEAFF. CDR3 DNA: TGTGCCAGCAGTTACTCCTGGGGGCCTCACACTGAAGCTTTCTTT.